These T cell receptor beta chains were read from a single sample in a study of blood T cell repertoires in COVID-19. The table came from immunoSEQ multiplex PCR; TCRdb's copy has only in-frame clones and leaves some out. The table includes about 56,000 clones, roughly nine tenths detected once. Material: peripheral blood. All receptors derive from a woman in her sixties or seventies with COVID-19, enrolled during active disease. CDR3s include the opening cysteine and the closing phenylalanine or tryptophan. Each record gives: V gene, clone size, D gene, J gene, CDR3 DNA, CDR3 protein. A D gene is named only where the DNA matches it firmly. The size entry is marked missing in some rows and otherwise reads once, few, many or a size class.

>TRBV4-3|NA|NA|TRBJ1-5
TGCGCCAGCAGCCAAGACAGGGTAAATCAGCCCCAGCATTTT
CASSQDRVNQPQHF
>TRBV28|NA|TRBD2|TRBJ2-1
TGTGCCAGCAGTGAGACTAGCGGGAGACCTAATTACAATGAGCAGTTCTTC
CASSETSGRPNYNEQFF
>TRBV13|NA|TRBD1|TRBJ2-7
TGTGCCAGCAGTTTTGGACAGGGCCCTGCCGAGCAGTACTTC
CASSFGQGPAEQYF
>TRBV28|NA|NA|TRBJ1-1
TGTGCCAGCAGTTTAAAGGCTCCGAGGAAAGCTTTCTTT
CASSLKAPRKAFF
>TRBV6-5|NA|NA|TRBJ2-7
TGTGCCAGCAGTTACTCGCCGGGAAGGCCCTACGAGCAGTACTTC
CASSYSPGRPYEQYF
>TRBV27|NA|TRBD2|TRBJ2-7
TGTGCCAGCAGTTTAAGCGGGAGTTTCTACGAGCAGTACTTC
CASSLSGSFYEQYF
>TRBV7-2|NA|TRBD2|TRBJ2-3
TGTGCCAGCAGCTTAGCGGGCGGGGGGGCAACAGATACGCAGTATTTT
CASSLAGGGATDTQYF
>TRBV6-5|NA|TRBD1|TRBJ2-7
TGTGCCAGCAGTAAGGACAGGGGGGCCTACGAGCAGTACTTC
CASSKDRGAYEQYF
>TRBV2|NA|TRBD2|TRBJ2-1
TGTGCCAGCAGGGCTAGCGGGGGCTCCTACAATGAGCAGTTCTTC
CASRASGGSYNEQFF
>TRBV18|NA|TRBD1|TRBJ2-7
TGTGCCAGCTCCCTCGGACAGGCGAGCTCCTACGAGCAGTACTTC
CASSLGQASSYEQYF
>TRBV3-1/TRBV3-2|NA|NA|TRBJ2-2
TGTGCCAGCAGCCAAGCCCTCGTTGGACTCGAGAACACCGGGGAGCTGTTTTTT
CASSQALVGLENTGELFF
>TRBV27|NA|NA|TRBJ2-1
TGTGCCAGCACCATGGGACTTGAAGAGTTCTTC
CASTMGLEEFF
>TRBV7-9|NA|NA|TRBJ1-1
TGTGCCAGCAGCTTAGCCACTACGAACACTGAAGCTTTCTTT
CASSLATTNTEAFF
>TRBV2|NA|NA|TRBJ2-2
TGTGCCAGCAGGAACAACCCAGCGGGCGTCACCGGGGAGCTGTTTTTT
CASRNNPAGVTGELFF
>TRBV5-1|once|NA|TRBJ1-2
TGCGCCAGCCGGGGTGGGTACGGAGCTAACTATGGCTACACCTTC
CASRGGYGANYGYTF
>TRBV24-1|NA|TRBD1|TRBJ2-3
TGTGCCACCGGGGAGGGACAGGGGGCGCGGGGCACAGATACGCAGTATTTT
CATGEGQGARGTDTQYF
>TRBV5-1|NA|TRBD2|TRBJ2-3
TGCGCCAGCAGCCTTCCGGGACTAGTCAACCATTTT
CASSLPGLVNHF
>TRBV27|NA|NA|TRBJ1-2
TGTGCCAGCAGTTTAAGGGGGACCCTGGGCTACACCTTC
CASSLRGTLGYTF
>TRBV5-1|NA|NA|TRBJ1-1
TGCGCCAGCAGCTTGGGTGGGCAGAGTGAAGCTTTCTTT
CASSLGGQSEAFF
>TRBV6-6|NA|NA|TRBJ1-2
TGTGCCAGCAGTCCCGACAGGCGCCCCTATGGCTACACCTTC
CASSPDRRPYGYTF
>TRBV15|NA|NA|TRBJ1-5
TGTGCCACCTCAGACCCGCGGGCGGATCAGCCCCAGCATTTT
CATSDPRADQPQHF
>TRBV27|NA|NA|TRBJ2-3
TGTGCCAGCAGTTCGGGGGATACGCAGTATTTT
CASSSGDTQYF
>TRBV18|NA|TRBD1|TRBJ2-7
TGTGCCAGCTCACGGGACAGGGTGAGCGAGCAGTACTTC
CASSRDRVSEQYF
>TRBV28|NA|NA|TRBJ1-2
TGTGCCAGCAGCTACCGGGCTAACTATGGCTACACCTTC
CASSYRANYGYTF
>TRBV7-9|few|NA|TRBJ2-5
TGTGCCAGCAGAAGCCTGGGCGAGACCCAGTACTTC
CASRSLGETQYF
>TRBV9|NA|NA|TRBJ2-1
TGTGCCAGCAGCGCCGACAATGAGCAGTTCTTC
CASSADNEQFF
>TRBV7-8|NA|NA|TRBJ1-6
TGTGCCAGCAGCCCTTCGGCGGGGAGGGATTCACCCCTCCACTTT
CASSPSAGRDSPLHF
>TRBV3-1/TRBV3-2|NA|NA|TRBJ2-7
TGTGCCAGCAGGAAGGCGGCGTCTTACGAGCAGTACTTC
CASRKAASYEQYF
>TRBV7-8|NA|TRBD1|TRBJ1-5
TGTGCCAGCAGCATTGGGACAGGGGGCGGGCAGCCCCAGCATTTT
CASSIGTGGGQPQHF
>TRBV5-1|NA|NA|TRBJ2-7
TGCGCCAGCAGCATTGGAGGAGGTCGGTCCTACGAGCAGTACTTC
CASSIGGGRSYEQYF
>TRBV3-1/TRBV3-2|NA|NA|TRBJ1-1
TGTGCCAGCAGCCCGACAGGGAACACTGAAGCTTTCTTT
CASSPTGNTEAFF
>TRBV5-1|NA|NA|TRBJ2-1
TGCGCCACTTCTGTGGGGTCCGGAGGGCATGAGCAGTTCTTC
CATSVGSGGHEQFF
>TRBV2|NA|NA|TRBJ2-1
TGTGCCAGCAGTGAAGGCTGGCGGCAGTGGGATGAGCAGTTCTTC
CASSEGWRQWDEQFF
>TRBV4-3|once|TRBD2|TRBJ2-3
TGCGCCAGCAGCCAAGGGGGTGGACTAGCGGGTTCCACAGATACGCAGTATTTT
CASSQGGGLAGSTDTQYF
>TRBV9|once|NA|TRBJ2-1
TGTGCCAGCAGCGCCAGACTAGTACGTGGCTCCTACAATGAGCAGTTCTTC
CASSARLVRGSYNEQFF
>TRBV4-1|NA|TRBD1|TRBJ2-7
TGCGCCAGCAGCCTCCATACGGGACAGGTGACCTACGAGCAGTACTTC
CASSLHTGQVTYEQYF
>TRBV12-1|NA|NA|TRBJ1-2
TGTGCCAGCAGCTTCCCCGACAGGGGTAGCTATGGCTACACCTTC
CASSFPDRGSYGYTF
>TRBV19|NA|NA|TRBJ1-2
TGTGCCAGTAGTATCCAGGGGTTGACGGATCGGATGCGCTACACCTTC
CASSIQGLTDRMRYTF
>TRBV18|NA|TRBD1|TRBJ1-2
TGTGCCAGCTCACCGGGGACAGGGTTGCGTGGCTACACCTTC
CASSPGTGLRGYTF
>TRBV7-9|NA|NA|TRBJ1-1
TGTGCCAGCAGCCTTATCGGGCCGACAGGCGGGCGGGCTTTCTTT
CASSLIGPTGGRAFF
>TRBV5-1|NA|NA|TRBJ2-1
TGCGCCAGCAGCGAATTTGGGTCCGAGGAGTACAATGAGCAGTTCTTC
CASSEFGSEEYNEQFF
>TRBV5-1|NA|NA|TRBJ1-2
TGCGCCAGCAGCTTGGCCACACAGGCAGGTGGCTACACCTTC
CASSLATQAGGYTF
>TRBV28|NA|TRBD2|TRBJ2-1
TGTGCCAGCAGATGGGTAGCGGGGTCCTACAATGAGCAGTTCTTC
CASRWVAGSYNEQFF
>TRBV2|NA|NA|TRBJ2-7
TGTGCCAGCAGTTCCCCAGGGGGGACCACAACCTACGAGCAGTACTTC
CASSSPGGTTTYEQYF
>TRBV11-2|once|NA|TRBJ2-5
TGTGCCAGCAGCCCGAGAGTTTACCAAGAGACCCAGTACTTC
CASSPRVYQETQYF
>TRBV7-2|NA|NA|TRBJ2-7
TGTGCCAGCAGCCCCTACAGGGAATCCTACGAGCAGTACTTC
CASSPYRESYEQYF
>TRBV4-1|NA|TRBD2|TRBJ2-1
TGCGCCAGCAGCCAAGATGGGGAGGGTGAGCAGTTCTTC
CASSQDGEGEQFF
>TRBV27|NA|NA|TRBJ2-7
TGTGCCAGCAGTTCTCAGGTGAGATCCTACGAGCAGTACTTC
CASSSQVRSYEQYF
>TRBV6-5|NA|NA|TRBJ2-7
TGTGCCAGCACCGCTTGGGGGCCCTACGAGCAGTACTTC
CASTAWGPYEQYF
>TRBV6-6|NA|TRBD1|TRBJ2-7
TGTGCCAGCAGGGAAACAGGGGGTTCCTACGAGCAGTACTTC
CASRETGGSYEQYF
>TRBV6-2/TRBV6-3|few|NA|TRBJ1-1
TGTGCCAGCAGTTACGGACAGAACACTGAAGCTTTCTTT
CASSYGQNTEAFF
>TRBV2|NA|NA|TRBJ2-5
TGTGCCAGCAGCCCAAGTAGGAGCCAAGAGACCCAGTACTTC
CASSPSRSQETQYF
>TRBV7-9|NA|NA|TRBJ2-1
TGTGCCAGCAGTCCGGGACTCATTGAGCAGTTCTTC
CASSPGLIEQFF